One sample yielded the 13 T cell receptor beta chains listed below, sequenced in a study of shared clonotypes between healthy human individuals. Here immunoSEQ multiplex PCR was the method, and the copy in TCRdb shows in-frame clones only, minus some. Of 1.6 million or so clones listed, 98% are singletons. The sample taken for sequencing was naive CD4+ T cells sorted from blood. The subset: CD45RA+ positively selected. The receptor source for this set is a man aged 25-45 years in good health.

This chain connects TRBV5-1 to TRBJ2-3, with 13 positions matching TRBD2. The V and J ends lost 3 bases and 0 bases, in that order; junction bases with no gene match: 7. CDR1 is SGHRS, CDR2 YFSETQ, per germline. The CDR3 sequence is 18 residues long. The CDR3 DNA sequence: TGCGCCAGCAGCTGGACTAGCGGGAGCGCCAGTAGCACAGATACGCAGTATTTT. Its translation is CASSWTSGSASSTDTQYF.

The J gene is TRBJ2-1, the V gene TRBV30; 9 positions agree with TRBD2. V lost 0 bases to trimming and J lost 10 bases; unmatched junction nucleotides: 7. This CDR3 has 14 amino acids. The germline V gene encodes CDR1 GTSNPN and CDR2 SVGIG (reference sequence). CDR3 DNA: TGTGCCTGGAGTGTTAGCGGGAGAGGTGGCGAGCAGTTCTTC. This translates into CAWSVSGRGGEQFF.

J is TRBJ1-1 and V is TRBV15; 10 bases map to TRBD1. Germline loops: CDR1 LNHNV, CDR2 YYDKDF (reference sequence). The CDR3 sequence is 14 residues long. J was trimmed by 7 bases and V by 5 bases; bases with no gene match: 7. CDR3 nucleotide sequence: TGTGCCACCAGCTTACGGACAGGGGGGAGTGAAGCTTTCTTT. Translating it yields CATSLRTGGSEAFF.

This chain links TRBV7-6 with TRBJ2-7, with D possibly TRBD1 on 6 matching bases. This CDR3 comprises 13 residues. With 0 bases removed from V and 3 bases from J, the gap between germline ends came to 6 bases. Germline assignment: CDR1 SGHVS and CDR2 FNYEAQ. CDR3 loop: CASSLADSYEQYF. CDR3 DNA sequence: TGTGCCAGCAGCTTAGCGGACAGCTACGAGCAGTACTTC.

The J gene is TRBJ2-1, the V gene TRBV28; maybe TRBD2 (7 bases). This CDR3 comprises 17 residues. The V end was cut by 5 bases, the J end by 10 bases, with 27 bases between. The germline CDR1 and CDR2 sequences are MDHEN and SYDVKM. The CDR3 DNA reads as TGTGCCAGCAGTGGCAATGGCGGGGGCGCGGGTCTTCACGAGCAGTTCTTC. Its protein is CASSGNGGGAGLHEQFF.

J is TRBJ1-5 and V is TRBV15; D is undetermined. V lost 1 base and J lost 3, with 13 bases in between. Germline V CDR1 and CDR2: LNHNV, YYDKDF (reference sequence). This CDR3 region has 16 residues. This CDR3 is CATSRVVGLLNQPQHF. The CDR3 DNA reads as TGTGCCACCAGCAGAGTGGTTGGTCTCCTCAATCAGCCCCAGCATTTT.

CDR3 DNA sequence: TGCAGTGCTGTCATACGGGATGGCTACACCTTC. This codes for CSAVIRDGYTF. The chain is built from TRBV20-1 and TRBJ1-2; D not resolved. Trimming took 5 bases from V and 6 from J, leaving 10 bases between them. Germline V CDR1 and CDR2: DFQATT, SNEGSKA (reference sequence). The CDR3 has 11 residues.

The chain joins TRBV21-1 to TRBJ1-2. TRBV21-1 is annotated as a pseudogene. The CDR3 spans 15 residues. CDR3 in DNA: TGTGCCAGCAGCACGGACCTAATAGGGCCCTATGGCTACACCTTC. Its protein is CASSTDLIGPYGYTF.

V gene TRBV7-9 combines with J gene TRBJ1-4, with D tentatively TRBD1 (6 bases). V was trimmed by 2 bases and J by 5 bases, leaving 12 bases between them. Germline V gives CDR1 SEHNR, CDR2 FQNEAQ (reference sequence). This CDR3 is built from 15 residues. CDR3: CASSLLGASNEKLFF. The CDR3 DNA sequence: TGTGCCAGCAGCTTACTGGGGGCGTCGAATGAAAAACTGTTTTTT. Full variable domain (remainder filled in from reference TRBV7-9 and TRBJ1-4): DTGVSQNPRHKITKRGQNVTFRCDPISEHNRLYWYRQTLGQGPEFLTYFQNEAQLEKSRLLSDRFSAERPKGSFSTLEIQRTEQGDSAMYLCASSLLGASNEKLFFGSGTQLSVL.

This clone was observed once. This rearrangement joins TRBV5-1 to TRBJ2-7; D ambiguous. Deletions cut 0 bases from V and 0 bases from J, with 7 bases between. The CDR3 totals 14 residues. Germline V CDR1 and CDR2: SGHRS, YFSETQ. The CDR3 here is CASSLAVVSYEQYF. The CDR3 DNA sequence: TGCGCCAGCAGCTTGGCGGTAGTCTCCTACGAGCAGTACTTC. Drawing the rest from reference TRBV5-1 and TRBJ2-7, the complete variable domain is KAGVTQTPRYLIKTRGQQVTLSCSPISGHRSVSWYQQTPGQGLQFLFEYFSETQRNKGNFPGRFSGRQFSNSRSEMNVSTLELGDSALYLCASSLAVVSYEQYFGPGTRLTVT.

The gene calls are TRBV5-1 and TRBJ2-2; 10 bases are shared with TRBD2. Germline CDR1 is SGHRS and CDR2 is YFSETQ. This CDR3 region has 16 residues. V lost 4 bases and J lost 3; bases outside the gene matches: 6. CDR3: CASSHLAGDYTGELFF. CDR3 nucleotides: TGCGCCAGCAGCCATCTAGCGGGAGATTACACCGGGGAGCTGTTTTTT.

This chain links TRBV15 with TRBJ1-1; 8 bases line up with TRBD1. This CDR3 spans 16 amino acids. Germline trimming cut 3 bases from V and 0 bases from J; bases unmatched to any gene: 6. CDR1 and CDR2 (germline): LNHNV, YYDKDF (reference sequence). The CDR3 DNA reads as TGTGCCACCAGCAGGACAGGGGCAGCGTTGAACACTGAAGCTTTCTTT. Its translation is CATSRTGAALNTEAFF.

The chain joins TRBV10-1 to TRBJ2-7; TRBD2 is a possible D gene (5 bases). The CDR3 extends over 14 amino acids. In germline, CDR1 is WNHNN, CDR2 SYGVQD (reference sequence). Trimming removed 3 bases from V and 2 bases from J, with 11 bases in between. CDR3 in amino acids: CASSDWRTPYEQYF. DNA for the CDR3: TGCGCCAGCAGTGATTGGAGGACGCCCTACGAGCAGTACTTC.